This entry concerns a single T cell receptor beta chain. Its antigen remains undetermined. Base qualities are missing; no much larger clone stands one base away. The sample is drawn from a study of technical replicates of blood from a few donors (dated by TCRdb to about 2017). To prepare the library, the immunoSEQ multiplex PCR assay was applied. In TCRdb, the immuneACCESS table is reduced to in-frame sequences with V and J assigned. These tables do not hold every clone; where another copy was compared, an unresolved V gene accounts for under half, and the others remain unexplained. This sample lists 70,000 or so clones; approximately 88% were detected once. In total, the top ten clones hold roughly 4.8% of the sample. The CDR3 measures 14 amino acids from cysteine to phenylalanine. The DNA shown is the 42-base CDR3, in frame from base 1. Deletion took 2 bases off V and 8 bases off J, with a span of 15 bases between the germline ends. The germline V gene encodes CDR1 LGHNT and CDR2 FRNRAP.

The sequence derives from a human donor in good health. Some clones in this sample may be carry-over from other donors' samples. Material for sequencing was PBMCs. The chain is assembled from TRBV12-5 and TRBJ1-2; tentative D gene TRBD1, with 6 bases matching. The CDR3 reads as follows: CASGLNNRAAGYTF. The sequenced DNA: TGTGCTAGTGGTTTGAACAACAGGGCCGCGGGCTACACCTTC.